This T cell receptor (beta chain) was captured by sequencing in a study of T cells in Graves' hyperthyroidism and ophthalmopathy. The TCR beta CDR3 regions underwent amplification using RNA transcripts as the source. HTBI primers were the set used in a first-round RT-PCR of the TCR CDR3. TCRdb reprocessed the multiplex PCR reads via MiXCR and lists one record per CDR3 protein. The sample consists of over 400,000 distinct CDR3 sequences, about 14% of them appearing once. Germline lookup yields CDR1 SEHNR and CDR2 FQNEAQ (reference sequence). The CDR3 covers 13 residues. V was cut by 5 bases and J by 5 bases, with 12 bases left in between. Every diagnosis used clinical symptoms, serum thyroxine and TRAb, thyroid ultrasound and orbital computed tomography.

Sequenced material: blood. The sequence came from a man in his late teens or twenties with Graves' ophthalmopathy. The chain uses TRBV7-9 and TRBJ2-5, with D perhaps matching TRBD1 or TRBD2 (6 bases each). The CDR3 here is CASSPTGRETQYF. The CDR3 DNA reads TGTGCCAGCAGCCCCACAGGGAGGGAGACCCAGTACTTC.